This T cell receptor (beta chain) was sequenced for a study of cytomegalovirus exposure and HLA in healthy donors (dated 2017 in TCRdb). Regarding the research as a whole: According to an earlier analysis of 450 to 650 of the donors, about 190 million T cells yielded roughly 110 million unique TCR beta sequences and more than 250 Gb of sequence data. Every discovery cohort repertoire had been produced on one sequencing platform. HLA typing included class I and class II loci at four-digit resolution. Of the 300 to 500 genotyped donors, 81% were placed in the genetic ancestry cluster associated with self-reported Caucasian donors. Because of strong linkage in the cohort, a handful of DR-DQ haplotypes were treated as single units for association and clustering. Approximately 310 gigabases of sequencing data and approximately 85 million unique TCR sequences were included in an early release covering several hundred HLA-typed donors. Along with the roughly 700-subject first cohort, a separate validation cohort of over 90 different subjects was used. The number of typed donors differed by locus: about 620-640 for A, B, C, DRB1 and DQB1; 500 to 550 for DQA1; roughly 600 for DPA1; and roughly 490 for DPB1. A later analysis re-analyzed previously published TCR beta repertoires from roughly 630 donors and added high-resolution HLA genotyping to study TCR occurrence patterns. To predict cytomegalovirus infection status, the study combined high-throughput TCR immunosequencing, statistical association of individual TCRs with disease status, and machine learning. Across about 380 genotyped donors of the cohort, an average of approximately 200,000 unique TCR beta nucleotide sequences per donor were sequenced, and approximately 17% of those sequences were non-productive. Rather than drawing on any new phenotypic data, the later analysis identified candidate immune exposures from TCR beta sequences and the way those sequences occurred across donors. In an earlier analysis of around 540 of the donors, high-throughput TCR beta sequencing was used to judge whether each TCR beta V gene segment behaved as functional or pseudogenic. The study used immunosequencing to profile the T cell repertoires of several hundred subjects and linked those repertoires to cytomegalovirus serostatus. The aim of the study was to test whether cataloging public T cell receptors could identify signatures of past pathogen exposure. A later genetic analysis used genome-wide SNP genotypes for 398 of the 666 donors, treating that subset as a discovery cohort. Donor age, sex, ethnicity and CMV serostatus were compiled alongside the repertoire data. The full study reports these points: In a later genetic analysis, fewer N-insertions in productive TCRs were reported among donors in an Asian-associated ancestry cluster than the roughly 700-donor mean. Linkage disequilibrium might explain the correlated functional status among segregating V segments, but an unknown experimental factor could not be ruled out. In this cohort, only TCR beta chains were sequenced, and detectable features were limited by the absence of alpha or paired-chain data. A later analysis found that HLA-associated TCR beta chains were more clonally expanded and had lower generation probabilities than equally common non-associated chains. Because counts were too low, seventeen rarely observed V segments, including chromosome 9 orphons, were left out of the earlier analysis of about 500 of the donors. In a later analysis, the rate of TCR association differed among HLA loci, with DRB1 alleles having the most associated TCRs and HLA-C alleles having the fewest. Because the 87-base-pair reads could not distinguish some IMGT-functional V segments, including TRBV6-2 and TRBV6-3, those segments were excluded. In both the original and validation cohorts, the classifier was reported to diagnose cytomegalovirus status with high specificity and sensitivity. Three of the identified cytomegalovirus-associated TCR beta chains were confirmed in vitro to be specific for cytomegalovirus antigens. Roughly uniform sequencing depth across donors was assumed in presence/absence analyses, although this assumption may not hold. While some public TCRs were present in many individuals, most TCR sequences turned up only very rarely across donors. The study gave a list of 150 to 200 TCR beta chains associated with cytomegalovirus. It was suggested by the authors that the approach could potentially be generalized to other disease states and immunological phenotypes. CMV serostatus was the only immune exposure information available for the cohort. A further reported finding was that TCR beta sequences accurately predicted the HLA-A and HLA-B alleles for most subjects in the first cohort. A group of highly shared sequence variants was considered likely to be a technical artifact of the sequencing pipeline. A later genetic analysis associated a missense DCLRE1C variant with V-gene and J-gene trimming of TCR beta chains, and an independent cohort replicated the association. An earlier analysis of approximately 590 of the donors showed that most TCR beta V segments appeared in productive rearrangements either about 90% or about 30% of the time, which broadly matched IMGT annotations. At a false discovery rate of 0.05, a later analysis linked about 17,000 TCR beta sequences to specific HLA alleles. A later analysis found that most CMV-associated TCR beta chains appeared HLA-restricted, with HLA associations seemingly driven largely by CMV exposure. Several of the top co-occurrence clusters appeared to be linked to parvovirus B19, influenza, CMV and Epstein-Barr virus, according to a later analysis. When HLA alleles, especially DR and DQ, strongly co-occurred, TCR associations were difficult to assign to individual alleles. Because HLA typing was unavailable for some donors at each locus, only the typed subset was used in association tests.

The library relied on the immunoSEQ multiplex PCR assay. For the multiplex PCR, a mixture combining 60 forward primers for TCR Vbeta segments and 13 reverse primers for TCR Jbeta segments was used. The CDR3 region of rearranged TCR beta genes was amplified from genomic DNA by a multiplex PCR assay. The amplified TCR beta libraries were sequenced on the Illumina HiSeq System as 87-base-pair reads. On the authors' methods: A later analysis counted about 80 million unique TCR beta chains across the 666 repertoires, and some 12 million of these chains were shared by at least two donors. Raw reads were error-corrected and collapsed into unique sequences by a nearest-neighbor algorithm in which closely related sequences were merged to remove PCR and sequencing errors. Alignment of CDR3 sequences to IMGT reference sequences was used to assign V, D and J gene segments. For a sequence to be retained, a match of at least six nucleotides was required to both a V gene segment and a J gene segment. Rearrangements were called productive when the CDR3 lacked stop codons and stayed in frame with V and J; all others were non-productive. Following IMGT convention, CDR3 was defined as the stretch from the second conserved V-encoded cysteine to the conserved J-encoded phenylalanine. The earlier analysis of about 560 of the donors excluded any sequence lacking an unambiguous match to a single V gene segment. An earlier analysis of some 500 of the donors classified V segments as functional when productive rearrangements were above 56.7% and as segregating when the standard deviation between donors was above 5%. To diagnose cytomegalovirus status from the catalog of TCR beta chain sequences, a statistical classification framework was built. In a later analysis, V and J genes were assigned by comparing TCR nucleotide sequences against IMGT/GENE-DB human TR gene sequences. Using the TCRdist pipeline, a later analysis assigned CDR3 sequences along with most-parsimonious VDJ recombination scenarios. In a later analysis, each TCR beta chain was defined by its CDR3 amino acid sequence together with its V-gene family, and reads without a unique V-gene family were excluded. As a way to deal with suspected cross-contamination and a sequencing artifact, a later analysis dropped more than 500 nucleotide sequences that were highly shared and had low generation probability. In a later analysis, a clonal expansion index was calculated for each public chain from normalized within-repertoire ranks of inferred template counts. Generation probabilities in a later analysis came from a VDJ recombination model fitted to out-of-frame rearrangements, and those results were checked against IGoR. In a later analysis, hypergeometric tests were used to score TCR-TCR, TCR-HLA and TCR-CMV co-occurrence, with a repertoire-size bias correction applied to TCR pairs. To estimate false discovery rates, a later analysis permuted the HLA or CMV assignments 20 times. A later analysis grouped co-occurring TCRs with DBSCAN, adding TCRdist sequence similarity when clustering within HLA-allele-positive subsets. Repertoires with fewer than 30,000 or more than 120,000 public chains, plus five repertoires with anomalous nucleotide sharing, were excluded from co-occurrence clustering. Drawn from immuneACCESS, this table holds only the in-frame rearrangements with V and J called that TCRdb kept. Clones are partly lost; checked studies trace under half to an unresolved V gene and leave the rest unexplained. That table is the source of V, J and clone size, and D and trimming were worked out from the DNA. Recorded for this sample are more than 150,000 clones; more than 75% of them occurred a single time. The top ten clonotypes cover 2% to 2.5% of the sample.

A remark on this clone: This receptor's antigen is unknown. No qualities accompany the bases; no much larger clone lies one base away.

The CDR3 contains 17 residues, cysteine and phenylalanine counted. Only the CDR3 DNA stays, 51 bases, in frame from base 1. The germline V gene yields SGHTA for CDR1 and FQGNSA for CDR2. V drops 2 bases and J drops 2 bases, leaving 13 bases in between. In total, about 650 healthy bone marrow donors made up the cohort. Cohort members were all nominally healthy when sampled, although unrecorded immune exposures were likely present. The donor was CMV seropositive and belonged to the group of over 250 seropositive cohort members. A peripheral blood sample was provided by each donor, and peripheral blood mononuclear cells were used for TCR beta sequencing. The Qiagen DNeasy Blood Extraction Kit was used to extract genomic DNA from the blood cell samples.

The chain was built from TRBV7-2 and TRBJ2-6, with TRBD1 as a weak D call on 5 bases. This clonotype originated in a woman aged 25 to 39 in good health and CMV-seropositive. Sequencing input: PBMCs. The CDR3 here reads CASSLWVAGPGANVLTF. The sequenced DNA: TGTGCCAGCAGCTTATGGGTAGCAGGGCCTGGGGCCAACGTCCTGACTTTC.